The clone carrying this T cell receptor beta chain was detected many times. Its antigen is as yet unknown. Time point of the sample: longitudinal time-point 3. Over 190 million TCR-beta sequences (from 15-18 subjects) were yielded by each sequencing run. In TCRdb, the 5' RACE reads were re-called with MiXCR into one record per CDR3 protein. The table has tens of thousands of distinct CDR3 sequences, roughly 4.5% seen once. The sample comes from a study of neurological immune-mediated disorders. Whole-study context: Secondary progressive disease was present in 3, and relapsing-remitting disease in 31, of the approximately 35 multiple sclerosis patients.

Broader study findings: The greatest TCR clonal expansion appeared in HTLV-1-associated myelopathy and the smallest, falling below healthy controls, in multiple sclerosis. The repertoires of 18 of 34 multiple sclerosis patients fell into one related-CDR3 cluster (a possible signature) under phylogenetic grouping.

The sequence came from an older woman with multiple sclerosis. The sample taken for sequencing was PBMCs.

The CDR3 is CASSLFGGAPYNEQFF. Written as DNA, the CDR3 is TGTGCCAGCAGTTTATTTGGGGGGGCCCCATACAATGAGCAGTTCTTC. The rearrangement joins TRBV27 to TRBJ2-1, with D possibly TRBD2 on 7 matching bases. This CDR3 comprises 16 residues. V shed 1 base and J shed 4 bases, with 14 bases lying between them. Germline-derived CDR1 and CDR2 are MNHEY and SMNVEV (reference sequence).